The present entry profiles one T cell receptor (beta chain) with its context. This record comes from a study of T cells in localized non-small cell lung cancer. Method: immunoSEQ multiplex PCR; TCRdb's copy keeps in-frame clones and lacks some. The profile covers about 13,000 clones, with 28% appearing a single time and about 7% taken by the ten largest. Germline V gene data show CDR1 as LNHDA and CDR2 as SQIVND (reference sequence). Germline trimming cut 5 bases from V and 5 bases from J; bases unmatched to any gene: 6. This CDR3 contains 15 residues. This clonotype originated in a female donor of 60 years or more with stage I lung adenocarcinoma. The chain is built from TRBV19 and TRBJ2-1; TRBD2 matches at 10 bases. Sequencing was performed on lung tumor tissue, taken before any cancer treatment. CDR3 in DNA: TGTGCCAGTAGTTTCGTAGCGGGAGGAGACAATGAGCAGTTCTTC. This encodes CASSFVAGGDNEQFF.